The clone carrying this T cell receptor beta chain turned up a few times. Its antigen remains unidentified. These data come from a study of T-cell reconstitution after alpha-beta-depleted transplantation in children. Study results and limitations: The study reportedly traced alpha-beta T cells about two months after transplant to several hundred expanded graft clones.

Trimming stripped 3 bases from V and 2 bases from J, with 10 bases between. Germline V gives CDR1 MDHEN, CDR2 SYDVKM. CDR3 length: 14 residues. Preparation of the TCRbeta library was carried out with unique molecular identifiers. TCRdb re-called the PCR reads through MiXCR, storing one row per CDR3 protein. The sample includes about 250,000 distinct CDR3 sequences, about 24% seen only once; the top ten take about 5%. The V and J genes are TRBV28 and TRBJ1-1; D unclear. The clonotype was recovered from a female patient aged 2-10 years who had a stem cell transplant for congenital amegakaryocytic thrombocytopenia, so the T cells may come from the graft donor. The starting material was PBMCs, mostly from graft donor cells, obtained 360 days after TCRalphabeta/CD19-depleted stem cell transplant. CDR3 sequence (DNA): TGTGCCAGCAGTTTGGAGGTATTAAACACTGAAGCTTTCTTT. Translating it yields CASSLEVLNTEAFF.